Presented here are 3 T cell receptor beta chains from one specimen sequenced in a study of blood T cell repertoires in COVID-19. TCRdb's copy holds only in-frame clones and misses some; the assay was immunoSEQ multiplex PCR. The table includes about 210,000 clones, 70% to 90% detected once. The sequenced sample was peripheral blood. These receptors were collected from a man younger than 30 with active or convalescent COVID-19.

This sequence joins TRBV5-1 and TRBJ1-5; D call uncertain. Looked up from germline, CDR1 is SGHRS and CDR2 is YFSETQ. The CDR3 spans 13 residues. V was shortened by 0 bases and J by 11 bases, with 12 bases between the two germline ends. The DNA of the CDR3 is TGCGCCAGCAGCTTGGTGTTGGGCAGCACCCAGCATTTT. Amino acids: CASSLVLGSTQHF.

This sequence joins TRBV15 and TRBJ2-3, with 8 bases aligning to TRBD2. There are 15 residues in the CDR3. J gave up 1 base and V 5 bases, and 5 bases lay outside the gene matches. Per the germline V gene, CDR1 is LNHNV and CDR2 is YYDKDF (reference sequence). The CDR3 here is CATSDYSGGTDTQYF. The CDR3 nucleotides are TGTGCCACCAGCGATTATAGCGGGGGCACAGATACGCAGTATTTT.

This clone was seen only once. The chain joins TRBV24-1 to TRBJ2-3, with 8 bases identical to TRBD2. Germline V gene sequence: CDR1 KGHDR, CDR2 SFDVKD. The CDR3 spans 16 residues. Unmatched junction bases numbered 8, after V lost 1 base and J lost 6 bases. The CDR3 is CATSDFARTSLDTQYF. Here the CDR3 DNA reads TGTGCCACCAGTGATTTCGCTCGGACTAGCCTCGATACGCAGTATTTT.